This T cell receptor beta chain was captured in a study of vaccination and CD4 T cells after COVID-19. About the research overall: Convalescent patients had positive nasal swab PCR results for SARS-CoV-2. Disease was mild in about 9 and severe in one.

Once obtained from cultured CD4+ T cells, the DNA was sequenced using the Oncomine TCR Beta short-read assay. The genomic DNA was obtained from cultured CD4+ T cells by extraction with the QIAamp micro DNA kit. TCRdb called the PCR reads again in MiXCR, with one record for every CDR3 protein. The sample records several thousand distinct CDR3 sequences, about 19% being singletons. Trimming stripped 3 bases from V and 7 bases from J, with 17 bases between. This CDR3 is 16 amino acids long. Germline V CDR1 and CDR2: SGHRS, YFSETQ. Regarding treatment: roughly 11-day PBMC culture with coronavirus spike peptide pools or control peptides (ViraFEST assay). Peptide pools at 8 to 10 ug/ml and IL-2 at approximately 9.6 IU/ml were added to cultures of 1.5 million to 2 million PBMCs per well. A note on this clonotype: Its antigen is undetermined.

This chain uses TRBV5-1 with TRBJ1-6, with D perhaps matching TRBD1 (5 bases). The material sequenced was CD4+ T cells from blood, cultured in vitro, taken after SARS-CoV-2 vaccination. This TCR came from a human donor who had recovered from COVID-19. The CDR3 coding sequence is TGCGCCAGCAGCTCAGGACAATTTGGGCTGAATTCACCCCTCCACTTT. Protein product: CASSSGQFGLNSPLHF.